A selection of T cell receptor beta chains follows, all from one sample in a study of shared clonotypes between healthy human individuals. Sequencing used immunoSEQ multiplex PCR; TCRdb keeps in-frame clones, though not all of them. The sample consists of hundreds of thousands of clones, roughly four fifths of them appearing once. The sequenced material came from PBMCs. Every receptor here comes from a woman in her thirties or forties in good health. Some clones in this sample may be carry-over from other donors' samples. Each CDR3 is given with its conserved first and last residue. D genes are given only for firm matches. Part of the rows lack a size; the others show once, few, many or a class for expanded clones.

V	D	size	J	DNA	CDR3
TRBV7-3	TRBD2	NA	TRBJ2-3	TGTGCCAGCAGCTTAAGCGGGAGGAGGGAAGATACGCAGTATTTT	CASSLSGRREDTQYF
TRBV7-9	NA	NA	TRBJ2-1	TGTGCCAGCAGCAGGATGGGGTTCAATGAGCAGTTCTTC	CASSRMGFNEQFF
TRBV7-9	TRBD1	few	TRBJ2-5	TGTGCCAGCAGCATCCACCCGGGACAGGGGCGGCAGACCCAGTACTTC	CASSIHPGQGRQTQYF
TRBV28	NA	NA	TRBJ2-7	TGTGCCATCCGACAGGCCTCCTACGAGCAGTACTTC	CAIRQASYEQYF
TRBV30	NA	NA	TRBJ1-1	TGTGCCTGGAGTTTCCTACTCACGAACACTGAAGCTTTCTTT	CAWSFLLTNTEAFF
TRBV9	NA	NA	TRBJ1-1	TGTGCCAGCAGCGTAGGTCGGGGAACTGAAGCTTTCTTT	CASSVGRGTEAFF
TRBV29-1	TRBD2	NA	TRBJ2-1	TGCAGCGTTGAAATAAGCGCTAGCGGGCGCCTAAAGTTCTTC	CSVEISASGRLKFF
TRBV7-8	NA	NA	TRBJ2-7	TGTGCCAGCAGCTTACGTGGGGGCCTCGAGCAGTACTTC	CASSLRGGLEQYF
TRBV19	NA	NA	TRBJ1-1	TGTGCCAGTAGTACCCATACCTTGAACACTGAAGCTTTCTTT	CASSTHTLNTEAFF
TRBV19	NA	NA	TRBJ2-1	TGTGCCAGTAGTATATCACGGCGTCGGACAACCAATGAGCAGTTCTTC	CASSISRRRTTNEQFF
TRBV12-5	NA	NA	TRBJ1-1	TGTGCTAGTGGTTTGGGGGTTCGCACTGAAGCTTTCTTT	CASGLGVRTEAFF
TRBV7-9	TRBD1	NA	TRBJ2-2	TGTGCCAGCAGCTTCGGACAGGGCAGCGGGGAGCTGTTTTTT	CASSFGQGSGELFF
TRBV7-8	NA	NA	TRBJ1-1	TGTGCCAGCAGCTTAACAGGGTTGGGCACTGAAGCTTTCTTT	CASSLTGLGTEAFF
TRBV28	TRBD1	NA	TRBJ2-5	TGTGCCAGCAGTTTCCGACAGGGTCTTCAAGAGACCCAGTACTTC	CASSFRQGLQETQYF
TRBV28	NA	few	TRBJ1-4	TGTGCCAGCAGCCCTACCAGATTACGTGAAAAACTGTTTTTT	CASSPTRLREKLFF
TRBV7-3	TRBD2	NA	TRBJ2-1	TGTGCCAGCAGAAAAACTAGCGGGGCGCCTCATGAGCAGTTCTTC	CASRKTSGAPHEQFF
TRBV19	NA	once	TRBJ2-7	TGTGCCAGTAGTATCGGTAGGAGAAACTACGAGCAGTACTTC	CASSIGRRNYEQYF
TRBV7-9	NA	NA	TRBJ2-1	TGTGCCAGCAGCTTAACTGGGGACAATGAGCAGTTCTTC	CASSLTGDNEQFF
TRBV28	NA	NA	TRBJ2-1	TGTGCCAGCAGTTTATCCAATGAGCAGTTCTTC	CASSLSNEQFF
TRBV5-1	TRBD1	many	TRBJ1-4	TGCGCCAGCAGCAGTGACAGGGGGCGGGATGAAAAACTGTTTTTT	CASSSDRGRDEKLFF
TRBV20-1	TRBD2	NA	TRBJ2-7	TGCAGTGCTAGAGGGGCGGGAGGACAGTACTTC	CSARGAGGQYF
TRBV28	NA	once	TRBJ1-4	TGTGCCAGCAGTTCCCGTACACAGGGTATTGAAAAACTGTTTTTT	CASSSRTQGIEKLFF
TRBV7-3	NA	once	TRBJ2-5	TGTGCCAGCAGCTCGGGCCGGTCCCAAGAGACCCAGTACTTC	CASSSGRSQETQYF
TRBV7-2	TRBD2	few	TRBJ2-7	TGTGCCAGCAGCTTCCAGCGGGAGGTGGGGGAGCAGTACTTC	CASSFQREVGEQYF
TRBV9	NA	once	TRBJ2-3	TGTGCCAGCAGCCCCGGTAGGACTACCTCCACAGATACGCAGTATTTT	CASSPGRTTSTDTQYF
TRBV11-2	NA	NA	TRBJ2-7	TGTGCCAGCAGCCCAGATTCCTACGAGCAGTACTTC	CASSPDSYEQYF
TRBV7-2	NA	NA	TRBJ2-3	TGTGCCAGCAGCTTAGTAAGGGAGGTTGGATCGGATACGCAGTATTTT	CASSLVREVGSDTQYF
TRBV4-3	NA	NA	TRBJ2-6	TGCGCCAGCAGTTATAGCGTCGGCTCTGGGGCCAACGTCCTGACTTTC	CASSYSVGSGANVLTF
TRBV7-9	NA	once	TRBJ2-5	TGTGCCAGCAGTCCACAGCGGGCCACTCAAGAGACCCAGTACTTC	CASSPQRATQETQYF
TRBV6-5	TRBD1	NA	TRBJ2-3	TGTGCCAGCAGTTACTCGGGGACAGACACGCAGTATTTT	CASSYSGTDTQYF
TRBV4-2	NA	NA	TRBJ1-2	TGTGCCAGCAGCCATTACAGGGTGGACTATGGCTACACCTTC	CASSHYRVDYGYTF
TRBV7-9	NA	NA	TRBJ2-6	TGTGCCAGCAAGCTGGGCGGCAACTCTGGGGCCAACGTCCTGACTTTC	CASKLGGNSGANVLTF
TRBV9	TRBD1	NA	TRBJ2-3	TGTGCCAGCAGCGTCCGACAGGGGAACACAGATACGCAGTATTTT	CASSVRQGNTDTQYF
TRBV2	NA	NA	TRBJ2-1	TGTGCCAGCAGTCAGGGGAATGAGCAGTTCTTC	CASSQGNEQFF
TRBV4-2	TRBD1	few	TRBJ2-7	TGTGCCAGCAGCCAACAACAGGGGACCTACGAGCAGTACTTC	CASSQQQGTYEQYF
TRBV10-2	TRBD1	NA	TRBJ2-7	TGCGCCAGCAGCCGCCCCCCCGGGACAGGGGTCACCTACGAGCAGTACTTC	CASSRPPGTGVTYEQYF
TRBV6-1	TRBD2	NA	TRBJ2-1	TGTGCCAGCAGTGATAATAGCGGGAGCTACAATGAGCAGTTCTTC	CASSDNSGSYNEQFF
TRBV28	NA	once	TRBJ2-7	TGTGCCAGCAGTGCGCGAGGGGGATACGAGCAGTACTTC	CASSARGGYEQYF
TRBV5-1	NA	NA	TRBJ2-1	TGCGCCAGCAGCTTGGACACAAGCTCCTACAATGAGCAGTTCTTC	CASSLDTSSYNEQFF
TRBV18	TRBD1	NA	TRBJ2-1	TGTGCCAGCTCACCGCTTGGGACAGCCAATGAGCAGTTCTTC	CASSPLGTANEQFF
TRBV7-1	NA	NA	TRBJ2-5	TGTGCCAGCAGTGAGCAGCAGTGGGTCATCGTCGACGAGACCCAGTACTTC	CASSEQQWVIVDETQYF
TRBV7-2	NA	NA	TRBJ1-1	TGTGCCAGCAGCTTAGGCCGCGGACAGAACACTGAAGCTTTCTTT	CASSLGRGQNTEAFF
TRBV6-5	TRBD2	NA	TRBJ2-7	TGTGCCAGCAGTTACTCGGGACTAGCGGCCTACGAGCAGTACTTC	CASSYSGLAAYEQYF
TRBV27	TRBD2	NA	TRBJ2-7	TGTGCTAGCAGCCTAGCCGGGACTAGCGGGTTCTACGAGCAGTACTTC	CASSLAGTSGFYEQYF
TRBV7-6	NA	NA	TRBJ1-1	TGTGCCAGCAGCTTATCCGGCAGGCCAAACACTGAAGCTTTCTTT	CASSLSGRPNTEAFF
TRBV6-6	NA	NA	TRBJ2-1	TGTGCCAGCCGGTCGGGAGTAGTCGACAATGAGCAGTTCTTC	CASRSGVVDNEQFF
TRBV6-1	NA	once	TRBJ2-7	TGTGCCAGCAGTGAAGCGTACGAGCAGTACTTC	CASSEAYEQYF
TRBV7-9	NA	once	TRBJ1-5	TGTGCCAGCAGCTTAGAACAGGCAGCCCCCAAGCATTTT	CASSLEQAAPKHF
TRBV5-1	NA	NA	TRBJ1-3	TGCGCCAGCAGCTTGGCCTGGACAGACGGAAACACCATATATTTT	CASSLAWTDGNTIYF
TRBV7-7	TRBD1	once	TRBJ2-3	TGTGCTAGCAGCCCCGGGACAGCCTCGGGCACAGATACGCAGTATTTT	CASSPGTASGTDTQYF
TRBV5-1	NA	once	TRBJ2-3	TGCGCCAGCAGCTTGAAACAGGGGGGGACAGATACGCAGTATTTT	CASSLKQGGTDTQYF
TRBV7-9	NA	NA	TRBJ2-7	TGTGCCAGCAGCAGGGGGTACGAGCAGTACTTC	CASSRGYEQYF
TRBV11-2	NA	NA	TRBJ2-1	TGTGCCAGCAGCTTAGAGGTTAATGAGCAGTTCTTC	CASSLEVNEQFF
TRBV11-3	TRBD1	once	TRBJ2-7	TGTGCCAGCAGCTTCACCGGGACAGGGCCCTACGAGCAGTACTTC	CASSFTGTGPYEQYF